The 17 T cell receptor beta chains below all came from one sample that was sequenced in a study of T cells in Graves' hyperthyroidism and ophthalmopathy. Authors of the study amplified TCR beta CDR3 regions from RNA transcripts. The HTBI primer set drove a first-round RT-PCR of the TCR CDR3. TCRdb fed the multiplex PCR reads into MiXCR, producing one record per CDR3 protein. The data show fewer than 900,000 distinct CDR3 sequences, around 17% seen once. The sample comprised blood. The receptors derive from a man between 18 and 29 years old with Graves' hyperthyroidism.

The rearrangement uses TRBV12-3 or TRBV12-4 and TRBJ1-5; the D is unclear. Between the trimmed V and J ends, which lost 2 bases and 6 bases, there was a span of 5 bases. The CDR3 runs to 12 residues. CDR3 in amino acids: CASSLKVQPQHF. CDR3 DNA: TGTGCCAGCAGTTTAAAAGTTCAGCCCCAGCATTTT.

In this sample, this clonotype turned up many times. The rearrangement joins TRBV18 to TRBJ2-3; no definite D call. Germline V CDR1 and CDR2: KGHSH, LQKENI. This CDR3 region has 13 residues. Trimming pared 3 bases from V and 4 bases from J, leaving 8 bases between. As DNA, the CDR3 is TGTGCCAGCTCACCGCCGACCTCAGATACGCAGTATTTT. Translated, it gives CASSPPTSDTQYF.

The chain couples TRBV2 to TRBJ1-1; D is unclear. In germline, CDR1 is SNHLY, CDR2 FYNNEI. The length of the CDR3 is 13 residues. The V and J ends lost 4 bases and 4 bases respectively, with 10 bases between them. The CDR3 coding sequence is TGTGCCAGCAGTGCATGGGATTCCACTGAAGCTTTCTTT. Encoded protein: CASSAWDSTEAFF.

A few counts support this clonotype. The CDR3 bases are TGTGCCAGCAGTCGAGCTCGGACAGCCTCCTACGAGCAGTACTTC. It is translated as CASSRARTASYEQYF. This chain uses TRBV6-1 with TRBJ2-7; weak D call: TRBD1 (6 bases). Between the trimmed V and J ends, which lost 5 bases and 0 bases, there was a span of 14 bases. The CDR3 is made up of 15 amino acids. Germline lookup yields CDR1 MNHNS and CDR2 SASEGT.

This clonotype has more than one count but fewer than ten. This rearrangement joins TRBV30 to TRBJ1-5, with a tentative D call TRBD1 (5 bases). Between the trimmed V and J ends, which lost 1 base and 6 bases, there was a span of 19 bases. CDR3 size: 16 residues. Germline V gene sequence: CDR1 GTSNPN, CDR2 SVGIG (reference sequence). CDR3 DNA sequence: TGTGCCTGGAGTGACCCCGACCGCGGGGCAGGTCAGCCCCAGCATTTT. It yields the protein CAWSDPDRGAGQPQHF.

The chain couples TRBV20-1 to TRBJ2-7; D gene ambiguous. CDR3 size: 12 residues. Per germline, CDR1 DFQATT and CDR2 SNEGSKA (reference sequence). Trimming removed 1 base at V and 6 bases at J, with 10 bases between. The CDR3 sequence is CSARATPGEQYF. DNA for the CDR3: TGCAGTGCTAGAGCGACCCCTGGCGAGCAGTACTTC.

V and J are TRBV7-2 and TRBJ2-5, with D possibly TRBD1 on 5 matching bases. Trimming cost V 5 bases and J 2 bases, with 18 bases left between them. The CDR3 sequence is 16 residues long. Germline V gene lookup returns CDR1 SGHTA and CDR2 FQGNSA. DNA of the CDR3: TGTGCCAGCAGCGATTTGGGTGGGGCAGGACAAGAGACCCAGTACTTC. This sequence encodes CASSDLGGAGQETQYF.

This clonotype appeared a few times. V usage is TRBV6-1 and J usage is TRBJ2-7; D not certain. V shed 6 bases and J shed 4 bases, with 10 bases lying between them. Germline CDR1 and CDR2: MNHNS and SASEGT. The CDR3 covers 12 residues. CDR3: CASRIDSYEQYF. The CDR3 DNA reads as TGTGCCAGCAGAATAGACTCTTACGAGCAGTACTTC.

This clonotype was detected many times. The chain is built from TRBV28 and TRBJ2-3; D possibly corresponds to TRBD2 (5 bases). CDR1 is MDHEN, CDR2 SYDVKM, per germline. The CDR3 totals 14 residues. V was shortened by 2 bases and J by 3 bases, with 9 bases between the two germline ends. CDR3 loop: CASSLLGETDTQYF. For the CDR3, the DNA is TGTGCCAGCAGTTTACTGGGAGAAACAGATACGCAGTATTTT.

Only a few counts were recorded for this clonotype. The chain combines TRBV20-1 with TRBJ2-7, with TRBD2 matching over 10 bases. Per the germline V gene, CDR1 is DFQATT and CDR2 is SNEGSKA (reference sequence). J lost 5 bases, V lost 0 bases, and 16 bases had no gene match. The CDR3 has 18 residues. In DNA form, the CDR3 reads TGCAGTGCTAGAGATCGGGGGGGGCTAGCGGGAGTAATCCACGAGCAGTACTTC. Translation gives CSARDRGGLAGVIHEQYF.

V gene TRBV14 combines with J gene TRBJ2-7, with D possibly called TRBD1 or TRBD2 (5 bases each). The CDR3 sequence is 16 residues long. The V and J ends lost 4 bases and 3 bases respectively, with 19 bases between them. CDR1 is SGHDN and CDR2 is FVKESK in the germline V gene. Written as DNA, the CDR3 is TGTGCCAGCAGCCCGGGCCTCAGGCCGGGACGCTACGAGCAGTACTTC. Its protein is CASSPGLRPGRYEQYF. Looking up the rest from reference TRBV14 and TRBJ2-7 gives the full variable domain: EAGVTQFPSHSVIEKGQTVTLRCDPISGHDNLYWYRRVMGKEIKFLLHFVKESKQDESGMPNNRFLAERTGGTYSTLKVQPAELEDSGVYFCASSPGLRPGRYEQYFGPGTRLTVT.

This clonotype was detected only once. One end of the junction fails to match germline, which may point to a read error. This rearrangement joins TRBV28 to TRBJ1-5; D not certain. The CDR3 consists of 12 residues. From germline, CDR1 is MDHEN and CDR2 SYDVKM. In nucleotides, the CDR3 is TGTGCCGGCAGCCTCGTCAATCAGCCCCAGCATTTT. This translates into CAGSLVNQPQHF.

In this sample, this clonotype turned up a few times. This chain connects TRBV11-2 to TRBJ2-7; D possibly corresponds to TRBD1 (6 bases). CDR3 size: 16 residues. V lost 1 base to trimming and J lost 0 bases, with 13 bases between them. The germline V gene has CDR1 SGHAT and CDR2 FQNNGV. The CDR3 DNA follows: TGTGCCAGCAGCTTAGGCATGACAGGTAGCTCCTACGAGCAGTACTTC. Protein sequence: CASSLGMTGSSYEQYF.

Concerning this clonotype: A read error may account for a junction end that differs from germline. This chain connects TRBV19 to TRBJ2-4; TRBD1 is a possible D gene (5 bases). The germline gives CDR1 LNHDA, CDR2 SQIVND (reference sequence). This CDR3 region has 13 residues. The CDR3 loop reads CASGIGAGNIQYF. In DNA, the CDR3 is TGTGCCAGTGGTATAGGGGCAGGGAACATTCAGTACTTC. Full variable domain (outside the CDR3, taken from reference TRBV19 and TRBJ2-4): DGGITQSPKYLFRKEGQNVTLSCEQNLNHDAMYWYRQDPGQGLRLIYYSQIVNDFQKGDIAEGYSVSREKKESFPLTVTSAQKNPTAFYLCASGIGAGNIQYFGAGTRLSVL.

This clonotype was detected a few times. CDR3 protein: CASSLLASGTAETEGDTQYF. CDR3 nucleotides: TGTGCCAGCAGTTTACTCGCTAGCGGGACCGCCGAGACCGAGGGAGATACGCAGTATTTT. This chain connects TRBV28 to TRBJ2-3, with 9 bases lining up with TRBD2. Trimming cost V 2 bases and J 5 bases; bases outside gene matches: 20. The germline V gene has CDR1 MDHEN and CDR2 SYDVKM. CDR3 length: 20 amino acids. The whole variable domain, filled in from reference TRBV28 and TRBJ2-3, reads DVKVTQSSRYLVKRTGEKVFLECVQDMDHENMFWYRQDPGLGLRLIYFSYDVKMKEKGDIPEGYSVSREKKERFSLILESASTNQTSMYLCASSLLASGTAETEGDTQYFGPGTRLTVL.

The rearrangement uses TRBV20-1 and TRBJ2-7, with 14 bases lining up with TRBD2. This CDR3 is built from 15 residues. J was trimmed by 7 bases and V by 3 bases; bases with no gene match: 8. The germline V gene encodes CDR1 DFQATT and CDR2 SNEGSKA (reference sequence). For the CDR3, the DNA is TGCAGTGCTAGCGCCCCGGGACTAGCGGGGGAAGAGCAGTACTTC. It codes for CSASAPGLAGEEQYF.

At least ten counts were recorded for this clonotype. V gene TRBV29-1 combines with J gene TRBJ2-1; 11 bases line up with TRBD2. The germline V gene encodes CDR1 SQVTM and CDR2 ANQGSEA. V lost 7 bases to trimming and J lost 4 bases; unmatched junction nucleotides: 18. The CDR3 is 18 residues long. The CDR3 bases are TGCAGCGCCGGATTAGCGGGAGGGCCCATGGTCTGGTACAATGAGCAGTTCTTC. Amino acids: CSAGLAGGPMVWYNEQFF.